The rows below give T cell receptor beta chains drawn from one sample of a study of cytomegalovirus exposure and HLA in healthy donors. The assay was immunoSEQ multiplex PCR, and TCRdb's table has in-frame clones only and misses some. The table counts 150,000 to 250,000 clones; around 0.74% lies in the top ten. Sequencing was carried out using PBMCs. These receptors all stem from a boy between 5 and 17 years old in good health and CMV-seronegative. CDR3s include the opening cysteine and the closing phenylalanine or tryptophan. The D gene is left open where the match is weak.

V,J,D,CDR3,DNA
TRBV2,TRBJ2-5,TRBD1,CASSEDLGGRETQYF,TGTGCCAGCAGTGAAGACTTAGGGGGCCGGGAGACCCAGTACTTC
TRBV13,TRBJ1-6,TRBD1,CASSLFTQGTGGKFDSPLHF,TGTGCCAGCAGCTTATTTACGCAAGGTACAGGGGGAAAATTTGATTCACCCCTCCACTTT
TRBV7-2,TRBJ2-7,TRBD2,CASSFTGTSGGYEQYF,TGTGCCAGCAGCTTCACCGGGACTAGCGGGGGCTACGAGCAGTACTTC
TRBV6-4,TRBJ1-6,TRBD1,CASSTQGVNSPLHF,TGTGCCAGCAGTACCCAGGGGGTGAATTCACCCCTCCACTTT
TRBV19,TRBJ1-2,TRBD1,CASSMGTAGYTF,TGTGCCAGTAGTATGGGGACAGCCGGCTACACCTTC
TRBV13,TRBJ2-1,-,CASSFTPYSGGYSYNEQFF,TGTGCCAGCAGCTTCACACCTTATTCCGGGGGTTATTCCTACAATGAGCAGTTCTTC
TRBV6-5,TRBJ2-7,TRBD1,CASSRRDRGSYEQYF,TGTGCCAGCAGCAGACGGGACAGGGGGTCCTACGAGCAGTACTTC
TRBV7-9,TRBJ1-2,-,CASSLQGRGYTF,TGTGCCAGCAGCTTACAGGGGAGAGGCTACACCTTC
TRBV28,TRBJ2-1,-,CASTTRLPMYNEQFF,TGTGCCAGCACAACCCGACTACCTATGTACAATGAGCAGTTCTTC
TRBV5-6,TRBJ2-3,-,CASSLGGGGLLSTDTQYF,TGTGCCAGCAGCTTGGGGGGCGGGGGCCTACTTAGCACAGATACGCAGTATTTT
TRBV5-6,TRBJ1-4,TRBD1,CASSLGGYRGTNEKLFF,TGTGCCAGCAGCTTGGGGGGGTACAGGGGAACTAATGAAAAACTGTTTTTT
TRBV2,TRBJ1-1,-,CASAQLGTRGNTEAFF,TGTGCCAGCGCCCAATTGGGCACTAGAGGGAACACTGAAGCTTTCTTT
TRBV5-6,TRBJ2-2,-,CASKGTNTGELFF,TGTGCCAGCAAGGGGACAAACACCGGGGAGCTGTTTTTT
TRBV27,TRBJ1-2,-,CASSSSSYGYTF,TGTGCCAGCAGTTCAAGCTCCTATGGCTACACCTTC
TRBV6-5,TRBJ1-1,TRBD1,CASSDRVRTEAFF,TGTGCCAGCAGTGACAGGGTTCGCACTGAAGCTTTCTTT
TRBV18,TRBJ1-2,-,CASSLGLTGTDGYTF,TGTGCCAGCTCACTGGGGTTAACAGGGACGGATGGCTACACCTTC
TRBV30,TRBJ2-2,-,CALQNTGELFF,TGTGCCTTACAGAACACCGGGGAGCTGTTTTTT
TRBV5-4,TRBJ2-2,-,CASSLGYDWDTGELFF,TGTGCCAGCAGCTTAGGATATGACTGGGACACCGGGGAGCTGTTTTTT
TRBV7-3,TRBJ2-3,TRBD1,CASSSPGQIPDTQYF,TGTGCCAGCAGCTCCCCGGGACAGATTCCAGATACGCAGTATTTT
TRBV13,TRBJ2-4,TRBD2,CASSFPSATSQGAKNIQYF,TGTGCCAGCAGCTTCCCTTCAGCGACTAGCCAAGGAGCCAAAAACATTCAGTACTTC
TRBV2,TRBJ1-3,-,CASSFGGPSSGNTIYF,TGTGCCAGCAGTTTCGGGGGGCCGAGCTCTGGAAACACCATATATTTT
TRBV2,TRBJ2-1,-,CASIGSGTLNEQFF,TGTGCCAGCATTGGGTCAGGGACACTCAATGAGCAGTTCTTC
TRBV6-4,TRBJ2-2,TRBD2,CASSSGGATGELFF,TGTGCCAGCAGTAGCGGGGGGGCCACCGGGGAGCTGTTTTTT
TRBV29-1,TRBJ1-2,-,CSVEVQSYGYTF,TGCAGCGTTGAAGTCCAGTCCTATGGCTACACCTTC
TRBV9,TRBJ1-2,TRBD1,CASSGRPTGGYGYTF,TGTGCCAGCAGCGGACGGCCCACAGGGGGCTATGGCTACACCTTC
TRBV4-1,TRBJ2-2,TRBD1,CASSQGPGQGATGELFF,TGCGCCAGCAGCCAAGGACCTGGGCAGGGGGCCACCGGGGAGCTGTTTTTT
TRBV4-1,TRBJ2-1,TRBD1,CASSQLLTGVSYNEQFF,TGCGCCAGCAGCCAATTACTAACAGGGGTCTCCTACAATGAGCAGTTCTTC
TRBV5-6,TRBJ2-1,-,CASNVQGHEQFF,TGTGCCAGCAATGTCCAGGGTCATGAGCAGTTCTTC
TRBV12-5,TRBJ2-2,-,CASGLTNGELFF,TGTGCTAGTGGTTTGACTAACGGGGAGCTGTTTTTT
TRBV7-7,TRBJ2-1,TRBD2,CASSLERPLAGGPSGEQFF,TGTGCTAGCAGCTTAGAGAGGCCGCTAGCGGGGGGGCCATCCGGAGAGCAGTTCTTC
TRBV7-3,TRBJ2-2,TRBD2,CASSLSGSNTGELFF,TGTGCCAGCAGCTTAAGCGGGAGTAACACCGGGGAGCTGTTTTTT
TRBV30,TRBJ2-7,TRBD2,CAWSGRRGAISYEQYF,TGTGCCTGGAGTGGGCGGCGGGGGGCAATCTCCTACGAGCAGTACTTC
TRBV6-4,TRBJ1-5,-,CASSSTWGSNQPQHF,TGTGCCAGCAGTTCCACTTGGGGCAGCAATCAGCCCCAGCATTTT
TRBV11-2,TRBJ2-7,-,CASSVGTPDEQYF,TGTGCCAGCAGCGTCGGGACTCCTGACGAGCAGTACTTC
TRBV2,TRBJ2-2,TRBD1,CASSEQGAGEELFF,TGTGCCAGCAGTGAACAGGGGGCTGGCGAGGAGCTGTTTTTT
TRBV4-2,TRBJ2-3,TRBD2,CASSQDGLAADTQYF,TGTGCCAGCAGCCAAGACGGGCTAGCGGCAGATACGCAGTATTTT
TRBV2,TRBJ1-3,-,CASRVTGENTIYF,TGTGCCAGCAGGGTTACAGGTGAAAACACCATATATTTT
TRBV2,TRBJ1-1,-,CASSRTENTEAFF,TGTGCCAGCAGCCGGACTGAGAACACTGAAGCTTTCTTT
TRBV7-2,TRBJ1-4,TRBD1,CASSLEDRWNEKLFF,TGTGCCAGCAGCTTAGAGGACAGGTGGAATGAAAAACTGTTTTTT
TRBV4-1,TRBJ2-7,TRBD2,CASSRVLIGGEQYF,TGCGCCAGCAGCCGGGTTCTTATCGGGGGGGAGCAGTACTTC
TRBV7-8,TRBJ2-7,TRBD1,CASSSRGTGPREGEQYF,TGTGCCAGCAGCTCCCGCGGGACAGGGCCTCGTGAGGGCGAGCAGTACTTC
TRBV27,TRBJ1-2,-,CASRLRGGGYTF,TGTGCCAGCAGACTGAGGGGAGGTGGCTACACCTTC
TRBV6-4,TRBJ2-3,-,CASSALPGATDTQYF,TGTGCCAGCAGTGCCCTCCCAGGGGCCACAGATACGCAGTATTTT
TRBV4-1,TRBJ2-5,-,CASSRNAVGAGTETQYF,TGCGCCAGCAGCCGGAACGCTGTGGGGGCAGGGACGGAGACCCAGTACTTC
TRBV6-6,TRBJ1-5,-,CASSYVHRVFNQPQHF,TGTGCCAGCAGTTACGTTCACAGGGTATTCAATCAGCCCCAGCATTTT